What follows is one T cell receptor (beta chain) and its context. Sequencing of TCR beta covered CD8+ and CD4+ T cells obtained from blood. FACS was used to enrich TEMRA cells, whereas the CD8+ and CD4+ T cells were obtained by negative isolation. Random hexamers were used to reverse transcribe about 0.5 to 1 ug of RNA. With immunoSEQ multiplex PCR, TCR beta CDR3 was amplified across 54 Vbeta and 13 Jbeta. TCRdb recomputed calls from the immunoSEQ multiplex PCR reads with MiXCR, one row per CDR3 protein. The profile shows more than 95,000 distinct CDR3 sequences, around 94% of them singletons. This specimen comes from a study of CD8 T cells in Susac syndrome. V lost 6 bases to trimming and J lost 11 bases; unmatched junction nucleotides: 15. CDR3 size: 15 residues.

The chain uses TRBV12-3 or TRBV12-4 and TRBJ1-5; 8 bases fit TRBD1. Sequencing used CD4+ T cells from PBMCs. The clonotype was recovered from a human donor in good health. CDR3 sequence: CASSPRDRSLWSQHF. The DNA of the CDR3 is TGTGCCAGCAGCCCCCGGGACAGGAGCCTTTGGTCCCAGCATTTT.